This T cell receptor (beta chain) was identified in a study of T cell changes during pregnancy in multiple sclerosis. Method: immunoSEQ multiplex PCR; TCRdb's copy keeps in-frame clones and lacks some. The table records roughly 84,000 clones, about 94% of them present only once. CDR1 is SEHNR and CDR2 is FQNEAQ in the germline V gene (reference sequence). The germline V and J ends were trimmed by 3 bases and 3 bases, with 9 bases remaining between them. The CDR3 sequence is 14 residues long. The chain joins TRBV7-9 to TRBJ2-1; no definite D call. This clonotype originated in a female donor in good health, enrolled as a control in a pregnancy study. The sample was peripheral blood, taken in the third trimester of pregnancy. CDR3 nucleotides: TGTGCCAGCAGCTTTTTAGCCGACTACAATGAGCAGTTCTTC. Translating gives CASSFLADYNEQFF. Filled out from reference TRBV7-9 and TRBJ2-1, the complete variable domain reads DTGVSQNPRHKITKRGQNVTFRCDPISEHNRLYWYRQTLGQGPEFLTYFQNEAQLEKSRLLSDRFSAERPKGSFSTLEIQRTEQGDSAMYLCASSFLADYNEQFFGPGTRLTVL.